A single sample gave rise to the 2 T cell receptor beta chains below, sequenced in a study of Ad26.COV2.S vaccination and SARS-CoV-2 variants. The treatment: some 20 received Ad26.COV2.S at low or high dose, single or two shots; 5 received placebo; per-sample allocation not given. Following the first vaccine or placebo injection, samples were taken on day 63. Using immunoSEQ multiplex PCR, the repertoire was profiled, and TCRdb retains in-frame clones only, with some absent. The profile shows some 350,000 clones, roughly nine tenths of them singletons. Sequenced material: peripheral blood, taken in a trial of Ad26.COV2.S vaccine versus placebo. These receptors came from a person aged 18-65 years who received the Ad26.COV2.S COVID-19 vaccine or a placebo.

The chain employs TRBV3-1 (or the pseudogene TRBV3-2) and TRBJ1-3, with D uncertain. From germline, CDR1 is LGHDT and CDR2 YNNKEL (reference sequence). V shed 6 bases and J shed 2 bases, with 14 bases lying between them. The CDR3 length is 15 residues. CDR3 sequence (DNA): TGTGCCAGCAGTCAAACAACGGGGACTGGAAACACCATATATTTT. Its translation is CASSQTTGTGNTIYF.

V gene TRBV2 combines with J gene TRBJ1-1, with 7 bases fitting TRBD1. The CDR3 extends over 12 amino acids. The junction had 5 bases not matched to a gene; V was cut back by 7 bases and J by 6 bases. The V gene's germline CDR1 is SNHLY and CDR2 FYNNEI. The CDR3 protein is CASMGGQPEAFF. DNA for the CDR3: TGTGCCAGCATGGGGGGACAGCCTGAAGCTTTCTTT.